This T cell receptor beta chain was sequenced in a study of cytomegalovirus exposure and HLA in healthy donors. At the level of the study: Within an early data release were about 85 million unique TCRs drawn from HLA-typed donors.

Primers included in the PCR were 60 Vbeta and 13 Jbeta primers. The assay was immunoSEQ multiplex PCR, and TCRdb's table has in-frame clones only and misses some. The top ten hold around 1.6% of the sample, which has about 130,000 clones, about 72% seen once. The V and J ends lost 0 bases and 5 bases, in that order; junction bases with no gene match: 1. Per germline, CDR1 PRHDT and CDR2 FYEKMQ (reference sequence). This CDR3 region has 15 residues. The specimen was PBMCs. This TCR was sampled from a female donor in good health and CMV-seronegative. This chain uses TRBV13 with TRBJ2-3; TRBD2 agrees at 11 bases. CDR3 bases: TGTGCCAGCAGCTTAGGCACTAGCGGGAGAGATACGCAGTATTTT. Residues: CASSLGTSGRDTQYF.